Given below is one T cell receptor beta chain in context. As yet, its antigen is unknown. This entry belongs to a study of cytomegalovirus exposure and HLA in healthy donors. Study-wide results and limits: For most subjects, TCR beta sequences were reported to predict HLA-A and HLA-B alleles with accuracy. It was likely that a cluster of highly shared sequence variants was a sequencing artifact.

Germline V gene lookup returns CDR1 SGHDT and CDR2 YYEEEE. This CDR3 has 18 residues. The J segment lost 0 bases and the V segment lost 0 bases, leaving 9 bases of the junction unmatched. Amplification used 60 Vbeta primers and 13 Jbeta primers. Clones were read by immunoSEQ multiplex PCR, and TCRdb kept only the in-frame ones, dropping some. Among 140,000 or so clones listed, nearly 80% were seen once. V gene TRBV5-6 combines with J gene TRBJ1-3; 7 bases map to TRBD1. Material: PBMCs. This clonotype was sampled from a woman aged 30 to 39 in good health and CMV-seronegative. The chain's CDR3 is CASSLAGQAILSGNTIYF. CDR3 in DNA: TGTGCCAGCAGCTTGGCCGGACAGGCCATCCTCTCTGGAAACACCATATATTTT.